This T cell receptor (beta chain) emerged from a study of blood T cell repertoires in COVID-19. The sample holds a few counts of this clone. Seattle researchers signed up patients amid active infection and tracked them longitudinally. Original processing notes: Reference gene primers were amplified, and this amplification served to estimate nucleated cell counts. Libraries were prepared by immunoSEQ multiplex PCR; TCRdb keeps only in-frame clonotypes and omits some of them. The D gene and trimming were derived from the DNA, and the V and J assignments and clone size from that table. The repertoire has tens of thousands of clones, about four fifths of them found once; the top ten carry more than 4%. Germline V gene lookup returns CDR1 MDHEN and CDR2 SYDVKM. V was clipped by 1 base and J by 1 base; unmatched bases: 15. The CDR3 runs 19 residues.

This chain joins TRBV28 and TRBJ1-1; 7 bases match TRBD1. This receptor was taken from a man older than 75 with COVID-19, enrolled during active disease. The sample taken for sequencing was peripheral blood. CDR3 sequence reads: CASSLSLSPYGQENTEAFF. The CDR3 DNA reads TGTGCCAGCAGTTTATCCCTTTCTCCCTATGGACAGGAGAACACTGAAGCTTTCTTT.